The 14 T cell receptor beta chains below all came from one sample that was sequenced in a study of shared clonotypes between healthy human individuals. CD8 cells classed as naive were CD45RO-negative and positively selected for CCR7, excluding terminally differentiated effector memory CD45RA+ cells. TCRdb's table, derived via immunoSEQ multiplex PCR, lists solely in-frame clones and lacks some. The sample yields 750,000 to 1,000,000 clones, approximately 92% seen once. Sample: naive CD8+ T cells sorted from blood. Source of these receptors: a man aged 30 to 39 in good health.

For the CDR3, the DNA is TGTGCCAGCAGCTTAACCGCGGGGGACTACGAGCAGTACTTC. Its protein product is CASSLTAGDYEQYF. The rearrangement joins TRBV11-2 to TRBJ2-7, with 7 bases aligning to TRBD2. The CDR3 contains 14 residues. With V trimmed by 2 bases and J by 3 bases, 4 bases remained unmatched. CDR1 SGHAT and CDR2 FQNNGV come from the germline V gene.

The chain recombines TRBV6-1 with TRBJ2-7; no clear D gene. Germline values: CDR1 MNHNS, CDR2 SASEGT. This CDR3 region has 13 residues. V gave up 9 bases and J gave up 3 bases, with 15 bases separating them. The CDR3 bases are TGTGCCAGTGCGTCGGGCCCTCGCTACGAGCAGTACTTC. It translates to CASASGPRYEQYF.

This clone was seen just once. The chain couples TRBV11-3 to TRBJ1-5; D is unresolved. Trimming shortened V by 11 bases and J by 6 bases, and 8 bases separated the two germline ends. This CDR3 is 10 amino acids long. Germline V gene sequence: CDR1 SGHNT, CDR2 YENEEA. CDR3 sequence (DNA): TGTGCCTATCGGGGTCAGCCCCAGCATTTT. As protein: CAYRGQPQHF.

The chain carries TRBV7-9 and TRBJ2-2; maybe TRBD2 (6 bases). Germline V gene lookup returns CDR1 SEHNR and CDR2 FQNEAQ (reference sequence). The CDR3 consists of 14 residues. Trimming removed 4 bases from V and 3 bases from J, with 9 bases in between. The CDR3 loop reads CASSWREHTGELFF. For the CDR3, the DNA is TGTGCCAGCAGCTGGAGGGAGCACACCGGGGAGCTGTTTTTT.

The genes are TRBV28 and TRBJ1-1, with D uncertain. This CDR3 spans 12 amino acids. Looked up from germline, CDR1 is MDHEN and CDR2 is SYDVKM. V gave up 7 bases and J gave up 2 bases, with 8 bases separating them. CDR3 DNA: TGTGCCAGCACCATATACAACACTGAAGCTTTCTTT. It is translated as CASTIYNTEAFF.

The chain carries TRBV27 and TRBJ2-1; TRBD2 matches at 10 bases. Germline V gives CDR1 MNHEY, CDR2 SMNVEV (reference sequence). The V and J ends lost 6 bases and 0 bases, in that order; junction bases with no gene match: 14. The CDR3 totals 19 residues. CDR3 in amino acids: CASRNISGRPLSSYNEQFF. CDR3 coding DNA: TGTGCCAGCAGAAATATTAGCGGGAGGCCACTTTCCTCCTACAATGAGCAGTTCTTC.

The V gene is TRBV4-2, the J gene TRBJ2-1; D unresolved. Germline V gives CDR1 LGHNA, CDR2 YNFKEQ. The CDR3 contains 15 residues. The ends were cut back, 1 base at V and 0 bases at J, with 7 bases in the middle. This CDR3 is CASSQGSASYNEQFF. In DNA, the CDR3 is TGTGCCAGCAGCCAAGGATCAGCCTCCTACAATGAGCAGTTCTTC.

This rearrangement joins TRBV4-2 to TRBJ2-2; the match to TRBD2 covers 10 bases. The CDR3 loop spans 20 amino acids. The germline CDR1 and CDR2 sequences are LGHNA and YNFKEQ. With 4 bases clipped from V and 2 bases from J, the junction kept 16 bases outside the gene matches. As DNA, the CDR3 is TGTGCCAGCAGCCTCGCCGGGGGGGTTACTAGCGGGGTAAACACCGGGGAGCTGTTTTTT. It codes for CASSLAGGVTSGVNTGELFF.

This clone has only one observation. The V gene is TRBV7-2, the J gene TRBJ2-1; D is perhaps TRBD2 (7 bases). The length of the CDR3 is 18 residues. Germline V gives CDR1 SGHTA, CDR2 FQGNSA. Trimming stripped 7 bases from V and 6 bases from J, with 28 bases between. The CDR3 bases are TGTGCCAGCAAATCTACGGAAAGCGGGACATGGGGTTCCAATGAGCAGTTCTTC. Translating it yields CASKSTESGTWGSNEQFF.

The chain has TRBV9 and TRBJ2-1; a weak D match, TRBD2 (7 bases). V lost 0 bases and J lost 7, with 14 bases in between. CDR1 is SGDLS and CDR2 is YYNGEE in the germline V gene. The CDR3 totals 15 residues. Here the CDR3 DNA reads TGTGCCAGCAGCGTAGACGGGGGCGGGAGTAATGAGCAGTTCTTC. Its protein product is CASSVDGGGSNEQFF.

The V and J genes are TRBV18 and TRBJ2-1; D could derive from TRBD1 or TRBD2 (5 bases each). Trimming took off 0 bases at V and 1 base at J, with 13 bases between the two ends. CDR1 is KGHSH and CDR2 is LQKENI in the germline V gene. CDR3 length: 17 amino acids. The CDR3: CASSPPPGAQSYNEQFF. For the CDR3, the DNA is TGTGCCAGCTCACCACCCCCCGGGGCCCAATCCTACAATGAGCAGTTCTTC.

The chain carries TRBV19 and TRBJ2-3; unclear D gene. The germline V and J ends were trimmed by 5 bases and 0 bases, with 9 bases remaining between them. CDR1 LNHDA and CDR2 SQIVND come from the germline V gene (reference sequence). The CDR3 is 14 residues long. This chain's CDR3 is CASSAIGSTDTQYF. The DNA of the CDR3 is TGTGCCAGTAGTGCCATAGGTAGCACAGATACGCAGTATTTT.

The chain joins TRBV19 to TRBJ1-5, with D possibly matching TRBD1 (6 bases). Germline CDR1 is LNHDA and CDR2 is SQIVND (reference sequence). CDR3 size: 14 residues. V lost 3 bases and J lost 11, with 17 bases in between. CDR3 sequence: CASSIGGGRQAQHF. The DNA for the CDR3 is TGTGCCAGTAGTATTGGGGGGGGGCGGCAGGCCCAGCATTTT.

The rearrangement uses TRBV28 and TRBJ1-1; no definite D call. CDR3 length: 13 amino acids. Trimming took 3 bases from V and 6 from J, leaving 11 bases between them. Germline CDR1 and CDR2: MDHEN and SYDVKM. Here the CDR3 DNA reads TGTGCCAGCAGTTTGACGGGGTCCCCTGAAGCTTTCTTT. This codes for CASSLTGSPEAFF.